The 22 T cell receptor beta chains listed next were all sequenced from one sample in a study of OX40 agonist ivuxolimab in advanced cancers. Profiled with immunoSEQ multiplex PCR; TCRdb holds only in-frame clones, not every one. The sample consists of fewer than 90,000 clones, more than 75% of them appearing once. The sequencing here drew on CD4+ or CD8+ T cells sorted from blood, taken in a trial of the OX40 agonist ivuxolimab. Receptors originate from an adult with an advanced solid tumor such as melanoma, head and neck, liver or kidney cancer.

Details on this clone: Other DNA sequences within the sample encode an identical CDR3. The genes are TRBV15 and TRBJ2-5, with D possibly being TRBD1 (6 bases). This CDR3 contains 15 residues. Between the trimmed V and J ends, which lost 0 bases and 4 bases, there was a span of 12 bases. Per germline, CDR1 LNHNV and CDR2 YYDKDF (reference sequence). The CDR3 loop reads CATSRDFGQIETQYF. The CDR3, as DNA: TGTGCCACCAGCAGAGATTTCGGACAGATAGAGACCCAGTACTTC.

The V and J genes are TRBV4-3 and TRBJ1-2; a possible D gene is TRBD1 (5 bases). CDR1 and CDR2 from the germline V gene are LGHNA and YSLEER. The CDR3 runs 17 residues. With 3 bases removed from V and 4 bases from J, the gap between germline ends came to 21 bases. The CDR3 DNA is TGCGCCAGCAGCCAGGGACCGGGCGTAAGGGAGACCTATGGCTACACCTTC. Protein: CASSQGPGVRETYGYTF.

This clone was seen a handful of times. CDR3 in DNA: TGTGCCAGCAGCAGGACTAGCGGGGGGCCCTACGAGCAGTTCTTC. Translated, it gives CASSRTSGGPYEQFF. This rearrangement joins TRBV6-4 to TRBJ2-1; 14 bases are a match to TRBD2. V shed 6 bases, J shed 10 bases, and the junction held 8 bases outside the gene matches. The CDR3 totals 15 residues. The germline CDR1 and CDR2 sequences are MRHNA and SNTAGT.

The CDR3, as DNA: TGTGCCATCAGTGACAGGGGTAACAACTATGGCTACACCTTC. Encoded protein: CAISDRGNNYGYTF. The chain is built from TRBV10-3 and TRBJ1-2; D is perhaps TRBD1 (6 bases). The CDR3 extends over 14 amino acids. Germline V lookup: CDR1 ENHRY, CDR2 SYGVKD. V gave up 3 bases and J gave up 2 bases, with 10 bases separating them.

The genes are TRBV4-2 and TRBJ1-2, with D perhaps matching TRBD1 (6 bases). The V gene's germline CDR1 is LGHNA and CDR2 YNFKEQ. V was trimmed by 0 bases and J by 3 bases, leaving 14 bases between them. The CDR3 consists of 16 residues. DNA of the CDR3: TGTGCCAGCAGCCAAGATAAGAACAGGGATCACTATGGCTACACCTTC. It yields the protein CASSQDKNRDHYGYTF.

The chain combines TRBV27 with TRBJ2-3, with 9 bases lining up with TRBD2. With 1 base clipped from V and 1 base from J, the junction kept 12 bases outside the gene matches. The CDR3 is 19 residues long. Looked up from germline, CDR1 is MNHEY and CDR2 is SMNVEV (reference sequence). The CDR3: CASSLYLVVAGVGTDTQYF. In DNA, the CDR3 is TGTGCCAGCAGTTTATATTTGGTGGTAGCGGGAGTGGGCACAGATACGCAGTATTTT.

This chain joins TRBV27 and TRBJ2-5; D is uncertain. The J call may be in error: the DNA end matches TRBJ2-7 better. This CDR3 is 14 amino acids long. Germline CDR1 and CDR2: MNHEY and SMNVEV (reference sequence). CDR3: CASKFMADSYEQYF. The CDR3 DNA follows: TGTGCCAGCAAATTTATGGCAGATTCCTACGAGCAGTACTTC.

V usage is TRBV6-5 and J usage is TRBJ2-7; 7 bases fit TRBD2. Germline assignment: CDR1 MNHEY and CDR2 SVGAGI. This CDR3 spans 15 amino acids. V dropped 6 bases and J dropped 0; count of bases not matched to a gene: 8. The CDR3 DNA sequence: TGTGCCAGCAGGCCTCTAGCGGCAAGCTCCTACGAGCAGTACTTC. Amino acids: CASRPLAASSYEQYF.

The V gene is TRBV4-1, the J gene TRBJ2-4; 7 nucleotides agree with TRBD1. Germline CDR1 reads MGHRA; CDR2 reads YSYEKL. This CDR3 region has 16 residues. The V and J ends lost 1 base and 0 bases, in that order; junction bases with no gene match: 3. The CDR3 loop is CASSQGYRGAKNIQYF. The CDR3 DNA reads TGCGCCAGCAGCCAAGGTTACAGGGGAGCCAAAAACATTCAGTACTTC.

The rearrangement uses TRBV10-1 and TRBJ2-3; tentative D call: TRBD1 (6 bases). Trimming took off 5 bases at V and 2 bases at J, with 14 bases between the two ends. This CDR3 has 15 amino acids. Germline V gives CDR1 WNHNN, CDR2 SYGVQD (reference sequence). CDR3 amino acids: CASSPGTTITDTQYF. CDR3 DNA: TGCGCCAGCAGTCCTGGGACAACCATCACAGATACGCAGTATTTT.

The chain has TRBV19 and TRBJ2-7; 7 nucleotides align to TRBD1. This CDR3 has 14 amino acids. Losses at the gene ends were 4 bases for V and 2 bases for J; bases not matched to a gene: 5. Germline V CDR1 and CDR2: LNHDA, SQIVND (reference sequence). The DNA of the CDR3 is TGTGCCAGTAGTAAAGGGGGCCCTCCCTACGAGCAGTACTTC. It translates to CASSKGGPPYEQYF.

In DNA form, the CDR3 reads TGTGCCAGCAGTACTCAAAGCCCCGACGCCGAGCAGTACTTC. Its translation is CASSTQSPDAEQYF. The gene calls are TRBV28 and TRBJ2-7; D not resolved. Trimming pared 5 bases from V and 6 bases from J, leaving 17 bases between. The length of the CDR3 is 14 residues. CDR1 is MDHEN and CDR2 is SYDVKM in the germline V gene.

This clone was recorded once. V and J are TRBV11-2 and TRBJ2-1; D is unresolved. CDR1 SGHAT and CDR2 FQNNGV come from the germline V gene. The CDR3 is made up of 16 amino acids. Trimming shortened V by 1 base and J by 3 bases, and 13 bases separated the two germline ends. The CDR3 protein is CASSLVVTQVYNEQFF. CDR3 DNA sequence: TGTGCCAGCAGCTTAGTAGTTACCCAGGTCTACAATGAGCAGTTCTTC.

This chain connects TRBV7-9 to TRBJ1-1; perhaps TRBD1 as D (5 bases). V dropped 8 bases and J dropped 3 bases, with 7 bases sitting between them. The CDR3 is made up of 11 amino acids. Germline CDR1 and CDR2: SEHNR and FQNEAQ (reference sequence). CDR3 nucleotide sequence: TGTGCCAGCGGCAGGGACACTGAAGCTTTCTTT. Protein product: CASGRDTEAFF.

The V gene is TRBV6-5, the J gene TRBJ1-2; maybe TRBD1 (5 bases). This CDR3 has 16 residues. Germline CDR1 and CDR2: MNHEY and SVGAGI. Trimming took 0 bases from V and 0 from J, leaving 11 bases between them. CDR3 in amino acids: CASSYSSGVANYGYTF. The CDR3 nucleotides read TGTGCCAGCAGTTACTCTTCGGGGGTAGCTAACTATGGCTACACCTTC.

The J gene is TRBJ2-7, the V gene TRBV11-2, with D unclear. The CDR3 is 11 residues long. In germline, CDR1 is SGHAT, CDR2 FQNNGV. V gave up 5 bases and J gave up 5 bases, with 7 bases separating them. The CDR3 spells CASSLVHEQYF. For the CDR3, the DNA is TGTGCCAGCAGCCTGGTACACGAGCAGTACTTC.

This chain links TRBV19 with TRBJ2-1; tentatively, D is TRBD1 or TRBD2 (5 bases each). Deletions cut 5 bases from V and 10 bases from J, with 15 bases between. The CDR3 totals 13 residues. CDR1 is LNHDA and CDR2 is SQIVND in the germline V gene (reference sequence). The CDR3 DNA follows: TGTGCCAGTAGTGCCAGGGAAATAGCGGAGCAGTTCTTC. Translation: CASSAREIAEQFF.

The chain recombines TRBV5-8 with TRBJ1-4; D gene uncertain. Trimming pared 0 bases from V and 2 bases from J, leaving 11 bases between. The CDR3 is 16 amino acids. Germline CDR1 SGHTS, CDR2 YDEGEE. This CDR3 is CASSLGAGRTNEKLFF. For the CDR3, the DNA is TGTGCCAGCAGCTTGGGGGCAGGCCGGACTAATGAAAAACTGTTTTTT.

This rearrangement joins TRBV2 to TRBJ2-5; 7 nucleotides agree with TRBD1. Germline V gene data show CDR1 as SNHLY and CDR2 as FYNNEI. V was clipped by 10 bases and J by 2 bases; unmatched bases: 10. The CDR3 length is 14 residues. The CDR3 reads CAITSRDSQETQYF. In nucleotides, the CDR3 is TGTGCCATCACGTCCCGGGACAGTCAAGAGACCCAGTACTTC.

The chain carries TRBV5-1 and TRBJ2-5; 9 bases map to TRBD1. Germline lookup yields CDR1 SGHRS and CDR2 YFSETQ. The CDR3 is 16 residues long. V trimming: 0 bases; J trimming: 4 bases; junction bases outside the gene matches: 7. Here the CDR3 DNA reads TGCGCCAGCAGCTTGGAGGTCGGGACAGGGCGAGAGACCCAGTACTTC. Translation gives CASSLEVGTGRETQYF.

The gene calls are TRBV4-1 and TRBJ2-7; TRBD1 or TRBD2 may be the D gene (5 bases each). Trimming took 3 bases from V and 9 from J, leaving 18 bases between them. The CDR3 is made up of 14 amino acids. Germline-derived CDR1 and CDR2 are MGHRA and YSYEKL. CDR3 bases: TGCGCCAGCAGCCAGGAAGACAGAGGAGGAAGGCAGTACTTC. Its translation: CASSQEDRGGRQYF.

This clone was seen once. This rearrangement joins TRBV7-9 to TRBJ1-2; no clear D. V dropped 5 bases and J dropped 5 bases, with 9 bases sitting between them. CDR3 length: 12 residues. The germline V gene has CDR1 SEHNR and CDR2 FQNEAQ (reference sequence). DNA of the CDR3: TGTGCCAGCAGCCAAGAAAATTATGGCTACACCTTC. Protein product: CASSQENYGYTF.